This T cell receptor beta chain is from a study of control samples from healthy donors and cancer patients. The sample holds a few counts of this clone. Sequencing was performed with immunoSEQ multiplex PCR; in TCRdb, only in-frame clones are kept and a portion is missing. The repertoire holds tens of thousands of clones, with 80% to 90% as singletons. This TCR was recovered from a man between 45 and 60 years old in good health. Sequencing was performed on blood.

DNA for the CDR3: TGTGCCAGCAGCCAAGATTACAGGCGATATTCACCCCTCCACTTT. Amino acids: CASSQDYRRYSPLHF. The J gene is TRBJ1-6, the V gene TRBV3-1 (or the pseudogene TRBV3-2), with D perhaps TRBD1 (5 bases). V dropped 0 bases and J dropped 8 bases, with 11 bases sitting between them. The germline gives CDR1 LGHDT, CDR2 YNNKEL (reference sequence). The CDR3 totals 15 residues.